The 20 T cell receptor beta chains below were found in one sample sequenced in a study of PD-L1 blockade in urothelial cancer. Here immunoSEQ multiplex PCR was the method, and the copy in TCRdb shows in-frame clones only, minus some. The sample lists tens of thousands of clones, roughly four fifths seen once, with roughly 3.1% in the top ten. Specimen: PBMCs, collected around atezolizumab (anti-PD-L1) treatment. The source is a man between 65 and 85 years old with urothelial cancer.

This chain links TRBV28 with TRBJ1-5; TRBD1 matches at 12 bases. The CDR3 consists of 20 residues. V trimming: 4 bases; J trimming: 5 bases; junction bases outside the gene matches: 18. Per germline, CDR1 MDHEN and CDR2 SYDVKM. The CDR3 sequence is CASSSLALGTGGAVYQPQHF. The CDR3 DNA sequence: TGTGCCAGCAGTTCCTTGGCCCTTGGGACAGGGGGCGCGGTTTATCAGCCCCAGCATTTT.

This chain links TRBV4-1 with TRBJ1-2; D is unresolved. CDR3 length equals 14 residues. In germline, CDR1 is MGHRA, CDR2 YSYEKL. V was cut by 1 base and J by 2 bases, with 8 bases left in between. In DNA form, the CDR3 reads TGCGCCAGCAGCCAAGTAACTGAGAACTATGGCTACACCTTC. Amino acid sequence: CASSQVTENYGYTF.

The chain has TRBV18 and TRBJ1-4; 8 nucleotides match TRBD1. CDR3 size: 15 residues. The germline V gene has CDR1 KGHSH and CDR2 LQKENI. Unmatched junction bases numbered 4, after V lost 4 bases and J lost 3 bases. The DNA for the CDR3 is TGTGCCAGCTCACGTGAACAGGGGGCTAATGAAAAACTGTTTTTT. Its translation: CASSREQGANEKLFF. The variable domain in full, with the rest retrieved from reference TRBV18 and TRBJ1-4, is NAGVMQNPRHLVRRRGQEARLRCSPMKGHSHVYWYRQLPEEGLKFMVYLQKENIIDESGMPKERFSAEFPKEGPSILRIQQVVRGDSAAYFCASSREQGANEKLFFGSGTQLSVL.

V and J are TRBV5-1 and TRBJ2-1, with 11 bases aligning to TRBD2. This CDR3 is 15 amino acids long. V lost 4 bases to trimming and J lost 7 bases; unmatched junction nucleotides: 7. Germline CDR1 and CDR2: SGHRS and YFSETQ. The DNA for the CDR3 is TGCGCCAGCAGCATTACTAGCGGGAGTAGGAATGAGCAGTTCTTC. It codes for CASSITSGSRNEQFF.

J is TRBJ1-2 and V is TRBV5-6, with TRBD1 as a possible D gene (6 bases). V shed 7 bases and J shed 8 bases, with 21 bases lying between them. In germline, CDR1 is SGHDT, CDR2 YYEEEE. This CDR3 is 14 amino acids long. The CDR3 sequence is CASHGQSSQWGYTF. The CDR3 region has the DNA TGTGCCAGCCACGGACAGTCAAGTCAATGGGGCTACACCTTC. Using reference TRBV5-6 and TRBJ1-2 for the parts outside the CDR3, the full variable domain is DAGVTQSPTHLIKTRGQQVTLRCSPKSGHDTVSWYQQALGQGPQFIFQYYEEEERQRGNFPDRFSGHQFPNYSSELNVNALLLGDSALYLCASHGQSSQWGYTFGSGTRLTVV.

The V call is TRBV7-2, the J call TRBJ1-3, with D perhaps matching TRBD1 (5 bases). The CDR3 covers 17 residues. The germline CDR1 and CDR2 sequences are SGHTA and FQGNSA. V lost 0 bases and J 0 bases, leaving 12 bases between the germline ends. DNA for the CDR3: TGTGCCAGCAGCTTAGCAGGAACAGGCTTCTCTGGAAACACCATATATTTT. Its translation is CASSLAGTGFSGNTIYF.

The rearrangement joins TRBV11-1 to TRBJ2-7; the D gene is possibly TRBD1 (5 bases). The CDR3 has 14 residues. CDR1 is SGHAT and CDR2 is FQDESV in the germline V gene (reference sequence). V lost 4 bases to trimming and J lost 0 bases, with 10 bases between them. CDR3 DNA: TGTGCCAGCAGCTCCCTCAGGGACTCCTACGAGCAGTACTTC. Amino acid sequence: CASSSLRDSYEQYF.

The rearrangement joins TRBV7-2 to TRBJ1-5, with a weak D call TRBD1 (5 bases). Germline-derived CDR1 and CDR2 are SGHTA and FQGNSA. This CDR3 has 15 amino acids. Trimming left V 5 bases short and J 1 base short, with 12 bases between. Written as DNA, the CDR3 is TGTGCCAGCAGCCTGATGTCAGGGAGCAATCAGCCCCAGCATTTT. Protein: CASSLMSGSNQPQHF. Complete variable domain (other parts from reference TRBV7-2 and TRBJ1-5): GAGVSQSPSNKVTEKGKDVELRCDPISGHTALYWYRQSLGQGLEFLIYFQGNSAPDKSGLPSDRFSAERTGGSVSTLTIQRTQQEDSAVYLCASSLMSGSNQPQHFGDGTRLSIL.

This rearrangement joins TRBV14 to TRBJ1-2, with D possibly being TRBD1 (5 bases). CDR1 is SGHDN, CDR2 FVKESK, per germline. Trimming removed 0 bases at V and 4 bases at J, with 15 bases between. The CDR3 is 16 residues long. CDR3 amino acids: CASSQEMRFGGYGYTF. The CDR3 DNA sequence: TGTGCCAGCAGCCAAGAGATGAGGTTCGGGGGCTATGGCTACACCTTC.

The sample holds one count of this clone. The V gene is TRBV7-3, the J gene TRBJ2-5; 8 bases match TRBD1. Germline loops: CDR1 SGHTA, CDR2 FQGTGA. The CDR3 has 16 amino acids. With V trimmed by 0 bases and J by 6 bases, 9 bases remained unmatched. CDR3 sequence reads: CASSLTGQGAGKTQYF. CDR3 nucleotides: TGTGCCAGCAGCTTAACCGGGCAGGGGGCTGGGAAGACCCAGTACTTC.

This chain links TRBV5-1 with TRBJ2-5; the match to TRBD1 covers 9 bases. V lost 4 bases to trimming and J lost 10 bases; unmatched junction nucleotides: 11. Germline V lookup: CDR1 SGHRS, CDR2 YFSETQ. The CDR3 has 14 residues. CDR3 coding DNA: TGCGCCAGCAGCGTAGGGACAGGGACAACGGACCAGTACTTC. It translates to CASSVGTGTTDQYF.

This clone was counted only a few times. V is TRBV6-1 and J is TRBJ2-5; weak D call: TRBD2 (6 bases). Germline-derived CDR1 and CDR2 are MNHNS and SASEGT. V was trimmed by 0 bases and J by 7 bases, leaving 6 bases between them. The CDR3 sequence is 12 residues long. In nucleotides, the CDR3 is TGTGCCAGCAGTGAAGCGGGGGGGACCCAGTACTTC. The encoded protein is CASSEAGGTQYF.

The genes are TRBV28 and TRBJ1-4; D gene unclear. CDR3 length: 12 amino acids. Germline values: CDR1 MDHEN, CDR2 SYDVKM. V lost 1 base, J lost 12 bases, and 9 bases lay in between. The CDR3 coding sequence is TGTGCCAGCAGTTTATTGGGGAGGGAACTGTTTTTT. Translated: CASSLLGRELFF. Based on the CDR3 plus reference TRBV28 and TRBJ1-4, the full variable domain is DVKVTQSSRYLVKRTGEKVFLECVQDMDHENMFWYRQDPGLGLRLIYFSYDVKMKEKGDIPEGYSVSREKKERFSLILESASTNQTSMYLCASSLLGRELFFGSGTQLSVL.

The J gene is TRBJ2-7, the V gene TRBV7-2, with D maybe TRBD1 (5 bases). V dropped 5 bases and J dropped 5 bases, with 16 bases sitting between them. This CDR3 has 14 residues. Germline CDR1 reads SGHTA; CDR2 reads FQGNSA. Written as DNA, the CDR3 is TGTGCCAGCAGCCCCCGTCAGGGCTTGGACGAGCAGTACTTC. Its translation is CASSPRQGLDEQYF.

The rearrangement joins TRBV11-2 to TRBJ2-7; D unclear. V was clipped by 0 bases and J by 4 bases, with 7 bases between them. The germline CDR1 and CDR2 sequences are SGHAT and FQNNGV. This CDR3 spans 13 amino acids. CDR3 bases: TGTGCCAGCAGCTTAGAGAGCGAGTACGAGCAGTACTTC. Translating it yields CASSLESEYEQYF.

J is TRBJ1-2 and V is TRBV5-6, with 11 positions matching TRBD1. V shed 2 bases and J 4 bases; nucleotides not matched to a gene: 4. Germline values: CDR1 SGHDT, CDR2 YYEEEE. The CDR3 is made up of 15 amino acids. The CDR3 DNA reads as TGTGCCAGCAGCTTTCCGGGACAGGGGGGCTATGGCTACACCTTC. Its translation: CASSFPGQGGYGYTF.

CDR3 in amino acids: CASSPVGTGGSDTQYF. The CDR3, as DNA: TGTGCCAGCTCACCAGTTGGGACAGGGGGCTCAGATACGCAGTATTTT. The V and J genes are TRBV18 and TRBJ2-3, with 12 positions matching TRBD1. Trimming cost V 2 bases and J 4 bases; bases outside gene matches: 4. The CDR3 is 16 amino acids. Per the germline V gene, CDR1 is KGHSH and CDR2 is LQKENI.

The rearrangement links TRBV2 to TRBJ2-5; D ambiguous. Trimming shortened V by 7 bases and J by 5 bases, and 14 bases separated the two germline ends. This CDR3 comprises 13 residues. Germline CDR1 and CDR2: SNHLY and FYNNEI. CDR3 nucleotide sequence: TGTGCCAGCATTAGGTCCCAGGCGGAGACCCAGTACTTC. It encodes CASIRSQAETQYF. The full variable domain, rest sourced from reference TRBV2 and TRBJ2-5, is EPEVTQTPSHQVTQMGQEVILRCVPISNHLYFYWYRQILGQKVEFLVSFYNNEISEKSEIFDDQFSVERPDGSNFTLKIRSTKLEDSAMYFCASIRSQAETQYFGPGTRLLVL.

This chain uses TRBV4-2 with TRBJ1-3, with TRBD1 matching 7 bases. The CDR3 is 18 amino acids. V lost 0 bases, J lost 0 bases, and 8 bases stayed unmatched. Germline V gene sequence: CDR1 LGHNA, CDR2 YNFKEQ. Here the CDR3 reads CASSQDRTGSSSGNTIYF. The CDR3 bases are TGTGCCAGCAGCCAAGATCGGACAGGTTCGTCCTCTGGAAACACCATATATTTT.

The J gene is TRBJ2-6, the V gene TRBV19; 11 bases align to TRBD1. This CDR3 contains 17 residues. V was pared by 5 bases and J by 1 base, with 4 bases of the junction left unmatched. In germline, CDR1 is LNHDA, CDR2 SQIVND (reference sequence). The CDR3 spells CASSGRDRGSGANVLTF. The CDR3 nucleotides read TGTGCCAGTAGTGGCCGGGACAGGGGGTCTGGGGCCAACGTCCTGACTTTC.